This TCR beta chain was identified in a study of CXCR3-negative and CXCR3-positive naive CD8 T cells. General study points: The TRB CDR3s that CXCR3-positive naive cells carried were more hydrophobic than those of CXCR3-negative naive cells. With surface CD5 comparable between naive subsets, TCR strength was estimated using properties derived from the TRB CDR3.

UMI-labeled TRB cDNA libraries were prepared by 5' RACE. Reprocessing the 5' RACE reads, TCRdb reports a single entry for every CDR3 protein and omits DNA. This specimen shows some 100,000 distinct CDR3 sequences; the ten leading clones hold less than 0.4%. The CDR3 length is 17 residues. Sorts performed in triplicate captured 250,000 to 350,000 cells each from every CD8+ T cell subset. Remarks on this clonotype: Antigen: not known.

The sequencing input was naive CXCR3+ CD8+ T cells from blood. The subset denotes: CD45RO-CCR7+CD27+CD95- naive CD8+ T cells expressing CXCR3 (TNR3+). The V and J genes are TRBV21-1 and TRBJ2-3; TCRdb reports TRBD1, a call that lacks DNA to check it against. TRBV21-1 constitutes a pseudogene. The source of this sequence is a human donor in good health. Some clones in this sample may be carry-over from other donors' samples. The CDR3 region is CASSDPEDRGSRDTQYF.